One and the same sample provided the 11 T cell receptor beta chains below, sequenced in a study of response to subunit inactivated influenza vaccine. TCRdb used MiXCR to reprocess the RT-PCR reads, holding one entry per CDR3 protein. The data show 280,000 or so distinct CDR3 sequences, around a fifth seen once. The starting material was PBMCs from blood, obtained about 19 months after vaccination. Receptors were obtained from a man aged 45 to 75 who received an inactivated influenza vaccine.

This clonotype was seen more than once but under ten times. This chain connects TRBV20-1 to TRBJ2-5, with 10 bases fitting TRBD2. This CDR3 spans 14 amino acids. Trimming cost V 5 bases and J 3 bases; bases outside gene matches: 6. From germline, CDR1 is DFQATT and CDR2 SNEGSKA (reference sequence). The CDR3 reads CSAPRLAGEETQYF. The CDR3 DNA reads TGCAGTGCTCCACGACTAGCGGGCGAAGAGACCCAGTACTTC.

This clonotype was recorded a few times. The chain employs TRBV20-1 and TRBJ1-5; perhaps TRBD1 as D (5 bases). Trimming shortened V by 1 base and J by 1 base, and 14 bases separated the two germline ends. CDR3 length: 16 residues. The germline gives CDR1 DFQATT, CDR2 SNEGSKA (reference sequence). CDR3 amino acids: CSARVATEWSNQPQHF. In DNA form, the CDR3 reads TGCAGTGCTAGAGTAGCGACAGAATGGAGCAATCAGCCCCAGCATTTT.

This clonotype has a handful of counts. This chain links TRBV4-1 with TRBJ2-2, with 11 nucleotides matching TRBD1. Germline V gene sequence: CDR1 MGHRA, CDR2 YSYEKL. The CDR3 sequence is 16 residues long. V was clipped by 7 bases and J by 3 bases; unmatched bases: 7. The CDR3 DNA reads TGCGCCAGCACTTATGCGGGACAGGGGGACACCGGGGAGCTGTTTTTT. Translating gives CASTYAGQGDTGELFF.

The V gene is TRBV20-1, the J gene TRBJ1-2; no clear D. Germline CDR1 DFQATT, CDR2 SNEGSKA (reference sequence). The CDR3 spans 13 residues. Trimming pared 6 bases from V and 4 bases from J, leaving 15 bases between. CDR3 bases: TGCAGTGCCAGTGGGGATTGGGCCTATGGCTACACCTTC. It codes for CSASGDWAYGYTF.

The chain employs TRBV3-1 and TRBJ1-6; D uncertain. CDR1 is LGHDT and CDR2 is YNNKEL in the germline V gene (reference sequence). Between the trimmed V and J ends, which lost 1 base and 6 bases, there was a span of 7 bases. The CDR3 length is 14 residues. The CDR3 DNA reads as TGTGCCAGCAGCCAAGGACAAGCTAATTCACCCCTCCACTTT. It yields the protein CASSQGQANSPLHF.

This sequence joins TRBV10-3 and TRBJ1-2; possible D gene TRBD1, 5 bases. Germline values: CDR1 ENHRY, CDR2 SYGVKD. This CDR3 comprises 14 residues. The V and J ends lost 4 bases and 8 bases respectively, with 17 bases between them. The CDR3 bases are TGTGCCATCAGTGTGTTATCAGGGCTATACGGCTACACCTTC. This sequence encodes CAISVLSGLYGYTF.

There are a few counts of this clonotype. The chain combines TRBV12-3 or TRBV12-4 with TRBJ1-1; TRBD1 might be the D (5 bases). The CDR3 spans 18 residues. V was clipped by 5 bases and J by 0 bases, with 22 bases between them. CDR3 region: CASSGVLGGGGVNTEAFF. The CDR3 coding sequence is TGTGCCAGCAGTGGAGTACTAGGAGGCGGAGGGGTGAACACTGAAGCTTTCTTT.

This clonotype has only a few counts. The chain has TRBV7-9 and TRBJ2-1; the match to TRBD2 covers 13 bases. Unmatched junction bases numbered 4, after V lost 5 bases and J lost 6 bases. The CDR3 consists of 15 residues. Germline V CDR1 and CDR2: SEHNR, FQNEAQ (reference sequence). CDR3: CASSVGLAGLNEQFF. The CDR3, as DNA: TGTGCCAGCAGCGTGGGACTAGCGGGGCTCAATGAGCAGTTCTTC.

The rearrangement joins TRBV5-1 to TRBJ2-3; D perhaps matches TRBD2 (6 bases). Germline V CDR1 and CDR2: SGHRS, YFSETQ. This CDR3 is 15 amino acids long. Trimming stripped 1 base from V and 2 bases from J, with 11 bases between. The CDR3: CASSLTAGNTDTQYF. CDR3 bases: TGCGCCAGCAGCTTGACGGCGGGGAACACAGATACGCAGTATTTT.

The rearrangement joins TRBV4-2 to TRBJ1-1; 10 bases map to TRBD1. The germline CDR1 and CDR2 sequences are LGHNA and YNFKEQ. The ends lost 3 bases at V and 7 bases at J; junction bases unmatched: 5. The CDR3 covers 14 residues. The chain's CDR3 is CASSQTGGWDEAFF. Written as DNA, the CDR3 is TGTGCCAGCAGCCAGACAGGGGGCTGGGATGAAGCTTTCTTT.

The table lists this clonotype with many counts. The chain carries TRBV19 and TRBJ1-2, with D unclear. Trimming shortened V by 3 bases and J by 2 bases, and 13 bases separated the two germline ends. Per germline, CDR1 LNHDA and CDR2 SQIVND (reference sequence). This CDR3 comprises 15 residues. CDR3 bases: TGTGCCAGTAGTATCCGGGCAGGCCAGAACTATGGCTACACCTTC. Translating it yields CASSIRAGQNYGYTF.